Listed below are T cell receptor beta chains from one sample, sequenced in a study of cytomegalovirus exposure and HLA in healthy donors. Sequencing used immunoSEQ multiplex PCR; TCRdb keeps in-frame clones, though not all of them. The sample lists 150,000 to 200,000 clones, 75% occurring once. The specimen sequenced was PBMCs. The origin of the receptors is a man aged 18-30 years in good health and CMV-seropositive. Both conserved end residues are part of each CDR3. The order of the fields is CDR3 length, V gene, J gene, D gene, clone size, CDR3 DNA, CDR3 protein. The D gene is left open where the match is weak. Not every row has a clone size; where given, it reads once, few, many or a size class.

15	TRBV5-1	TRBJ1-4	TRBD1	.	TGCGCCAGCAGCTTGTCCAGGGGGCAAAGGGAAAAACTGTTTTTT	CASSLSRGQREKLFF
15	TRBV10-3	TRBJ2-7	TRBD1	.	TGTGCCATCAGTGAGTCTAGGCAGGGGGCCGGCGAGCAGTACTTC	CAISESRQGAGEQYF
14	TRBV6-1	TRBJ2-7	.	.	TGTGCCAGCAGCCTAACGGGAGAACGGCGCGAGCAGTACTTC	CASSLTGERREQYF
15	TRBV2	TRBJ1-1	.	.	TGTGCCAGCAGTGAAGCGCTTATGACAGGATCGGCGGCTTTCTTT	CASSEALMTGSAAFF
15	TRBV10-3	TRBJ2-7	TRBD1	.	TGTGCCATCAGTGCCGGGACAGGGGGTCGCTCCGAGCAGTACTTC	CAISAGTGGRSEQYF
15	TRBV15	TRBJ2-2	.	few	TGTGCCACCAGCAGAGATTGGCCAACCACCGGGGAGCTGTTTTTT	CATSRDWPTTGELFF
14	TRBV5-1	TRBJ2-7	.	.	TGCGCCAGCAGCTTGGTAAGCGGATCCTACGAGCAGTACTTC	CASSLVSGSYEQYF
14	TRBV19	TRBJ2-7	.	.	TGTGCCAGTAGTAACCCACGGGGGACCTACGAGCAGTACTTC	CASSNPRGTYEQYF
15	TRBV5-4	TRBJ2-7	TRBD2	.	TGTGCCAGCAGCTTGGATGTAGGCGGGAGCAGCGAGCAGTACTTC	CASSLDVGGSSEQYF
15	TRBV27	TRBJ2-7	TRBD1	.	TGTGCCAGCAGTTTATCCTCGACAGGGGGCCTCGAGCAGTACTTC	CASSLSSTGGLEQYF
12	TRBV10-1	TRBJ2-1	.	.	TGCGCCAGCAGTGAGGCGGCCGGTTTGCAGTTCTTC	CASSEAAGLQFF
15	TRBV18	TRBJ2-7	TRBD2	.	TGTGCCAGCTCAACGAGACTAGCGGGGGTGGGGGAGCAGTACTTC	CASSTRLAGVGEQYF
12	TRBV29-1	TRBJ1-1	.	.	TGCAGCGCTTTGTTTTTGAACACTGAAGCTTTCTTT	CSALFLNTEAFF
16	TRBV7-2	TRBJ2-5	.	few	TGTGCCAGCAGCTTAGATTCAGGGATGTACCAAGAGACCCAGTACTTC	CASSLDSGMYQETQYF